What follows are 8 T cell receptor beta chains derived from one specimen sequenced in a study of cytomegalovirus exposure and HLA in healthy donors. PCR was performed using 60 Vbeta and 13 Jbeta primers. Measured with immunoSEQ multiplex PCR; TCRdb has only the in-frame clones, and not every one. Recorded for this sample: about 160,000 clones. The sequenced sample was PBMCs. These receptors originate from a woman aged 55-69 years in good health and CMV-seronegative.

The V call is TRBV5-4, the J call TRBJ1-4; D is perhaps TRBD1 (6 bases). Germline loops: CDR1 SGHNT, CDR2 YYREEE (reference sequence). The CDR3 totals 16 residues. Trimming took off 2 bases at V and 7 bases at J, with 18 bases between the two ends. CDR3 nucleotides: TGTGCCAGCAGCTTTACTGTCGGGGGGGCCCTTGAAAAACTGTTTTTT. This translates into CASSFTVGGALEKLFF.

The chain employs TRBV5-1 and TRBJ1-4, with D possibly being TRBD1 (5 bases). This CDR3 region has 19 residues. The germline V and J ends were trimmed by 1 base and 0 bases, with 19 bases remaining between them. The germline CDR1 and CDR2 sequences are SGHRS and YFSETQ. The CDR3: CASSLRVAGRISTNEKLFF. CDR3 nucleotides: TGCGCCAGCAGCTTGAGAGTTGCGGGACGAATTTCAACTAATGAAAAACTGTTTTTT. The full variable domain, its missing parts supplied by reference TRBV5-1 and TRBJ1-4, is KAGVTQTPRYLIKTRGQQVTLSCSPISGHRSVSWYQQTPGQGLQFLFEYFSETQRNKGNFPGRFSGRQFSNSRSEMNVSTLELGDSALYLCASSLRVAGRISTNEKLFFGSGTQLSVL.

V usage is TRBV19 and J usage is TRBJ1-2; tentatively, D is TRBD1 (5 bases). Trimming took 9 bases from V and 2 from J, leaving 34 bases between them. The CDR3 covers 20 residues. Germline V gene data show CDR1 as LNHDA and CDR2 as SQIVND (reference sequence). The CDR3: CASIPRIGQGTLLLNYGYTF. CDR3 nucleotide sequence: TGTGCCAGCATACCCAGAATAGGGCAGGGTACATTACTTTTAAACTATGGCTACACCTTC.

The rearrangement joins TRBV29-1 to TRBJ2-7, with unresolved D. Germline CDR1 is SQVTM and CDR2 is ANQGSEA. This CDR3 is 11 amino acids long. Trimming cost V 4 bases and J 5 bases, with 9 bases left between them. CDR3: CSVGVYDEQYF. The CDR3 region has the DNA TGCAGCGTTGGCGTTTACGACGAGCAGTACTTC.

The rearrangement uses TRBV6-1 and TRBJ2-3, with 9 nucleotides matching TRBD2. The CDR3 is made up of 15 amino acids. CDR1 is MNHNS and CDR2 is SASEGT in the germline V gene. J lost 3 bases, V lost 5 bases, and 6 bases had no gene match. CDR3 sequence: CASSLRLAETDTQYF. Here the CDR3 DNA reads TGTGCCAGCAGTTTACGACTAGCGGAAACAGATACGCAGTATTTT.

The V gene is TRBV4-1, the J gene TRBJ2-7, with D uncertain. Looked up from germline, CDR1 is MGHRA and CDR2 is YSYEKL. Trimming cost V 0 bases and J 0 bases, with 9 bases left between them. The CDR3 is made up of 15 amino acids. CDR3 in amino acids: CASSQDQNPSYEQYF. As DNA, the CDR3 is TGCGCCAGCAGCCAAGATCAGAATCCCTCCTACGAGCAGTACTTC.

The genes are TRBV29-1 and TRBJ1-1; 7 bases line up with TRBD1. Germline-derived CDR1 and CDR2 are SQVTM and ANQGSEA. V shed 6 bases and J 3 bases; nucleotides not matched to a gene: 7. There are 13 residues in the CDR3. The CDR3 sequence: CSVANRGYTEAFF. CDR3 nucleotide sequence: TGCAGCGTGGCCAACAGGGGATACACTGAAGCTTTCTTT.

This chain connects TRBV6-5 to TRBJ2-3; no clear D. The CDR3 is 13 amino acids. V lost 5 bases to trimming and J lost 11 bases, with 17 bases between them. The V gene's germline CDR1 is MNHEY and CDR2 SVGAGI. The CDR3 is CASSTSNTLKQYF. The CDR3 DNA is TGTGCCAGCAGTACCTCCAATACTCTCAAGCAGTATTTT.